The source of this TCR beta chain is a study of neurological immune-mediated disorders. The CDR3 has 13 residues. With 5 bases removed from V and 1 base from J, the gap between germline ends came to 6 bases. This clonotype was seen many times. Each CDR3 protein is one row after TCRdb ran MiXCR on the 5' RACE reads. The sample holds about 36,000 distinct CDR3 sequences; about a tenth are singletons and the top ten take 6.6%. The J gene is TRBJ1-3, the V gene TRBV12-3 or TRBV12-4; D call uncertain. The sequence was obtained from a woman younger than 45 with HTLV-1-associated myelopathy (HAM/TSP). Sequencing was carried out using PBMCs. The CDR3 DNA reads as TGTGCCAGCAGTCGGGAATCTGGAAACACCATATATTTT. Protein sequence: CASSRESGNTIYF.